The 4 T cell receptor beta chains in this list originate from one sample, sequenced in a study of cytomegalovirus exposure and HLA in healthy donors. Researchers ran the PCR with 60 Vbeta and 13 Jbeta primers. Clones were sequenced by immunoSEQ multiplex PCR, and TCRdb holds only the in-frame ones, with some missing. The data hold fewer than 200,000 clones, with over 70% observed a single time. Sequenced: PBMCs. These receptors originate from a man aged 25-45 years in good health and CMV-seronegative.

The chain employs TRBV13 and TRBJ2-3, with D possibly matching TRBD2 (7 bases). This CDR3 is built from 14 residues. Per the germline V gene, CDR1 is PRHDT and CDR2 is FYEKMQ (reference sequence). V was cut by 3 bases and J by 1 base, with 8 bases left in between. CDR3 bases: TGTGCCAGCAGCTTCGGGGGGCGCACAGATACGCAGTATTTT. Translation: CASSFGGRTDTQYF.

V and J are TRBV5-6 and TRBJ2-1, with D unresolved. V was shortened by 0 bases and J by 5 bases, with 3 bases between the two germline ends. The CDR3 sequence is 12 residues long. The germline CDR1 and CDR2 sequences are SGHDT and YYEEEE. CDR3 region: CASSLADNEQFF. CDR3 bases: TGTGCCAGCAGCTTGGCGGACAATGAGCAGTTCTTC.

This chain links TRBV30 with TRBJ1-4; 11 nucleotides agree with TRBD1. CDR3 length: 13 amino acids. In germline, CDR1 is GTSNPN, CDR2 SVGIG (reference sequence). In nucleotides, the CDR3 is TGTGCGATGGAGTGGGACAGGGGGGAAAAACTGTTTTTT. Amino acids: CAMEWDRGEKLFF.

J is TRBJ1-2 and V is TRBV7-9; no clear D gene. V shed 5 bases and J shed 0 bases, with 16 bases lying between them. The CDR3 covers 16 residues. Germline CDR1 and CDR2: SEHNR and FQNEAQ (reference sequence). The CDR3 region has the DNA TGTGCCAGCAGCAAACAGAACAGACAAACTAACTATGGCTACACCTTC. Its protein product is CASSKQNRQTNYGYTF.